This TCR beta chain was sequenced for a study of T cell responses to AZD1222 COVID-19 vaccine. Notes on the study in general: Reports say nearly half of spike-specific TCRs go after unmutated variant regions. Recipients of AZD1222 seropositive at baseline numbered only 6 or 7. The breadth and depth of Spike-specific TCRs increased once two AZD1222 doses had been given.

In regard to this clone: Its antigen is still unknown.

Germline V gene data show CDR1 as LNHDA and CDR2 as SQIVND (reference sequence). V trimming: 5 bases; J trimming: 0 bases; junction bases outside the gene matches: 7. The CDR3 sequence is 17 residues long. The data were produced by immunoSEQ multiplex PCR, yet TCRdb's version contains in-frame clones alone and is incomplete. The sample lists roughly 100,000 clones, around 82% seen once, with over 15% in the top ten. The rearrangement uses TRBV19 and TRBJ2-6; TRBD2 matches at 7 bases. The clonotype was recovered from an adult in good health. Sequencing was performed on peripheral blood, taken on day 0 of AZD1222 vaccination. The CDR3: CASSLYGRTSGANVLTF. DNA for the CDR3: TGTGCCAGTAGTCTCTACGGGAGGACCTCTGGGGCCAACGTCCTGACTTTC.